The source of this T cell receptor beta chain is a study of T cell responses to AZD1222 COVID-19 vaccine. V shed 3 bases and J 1 base; nucleotides not matched to a gene: 11. The CDR3 extends over 16 amino acids. Germline CDR1 is GTSNPN and CDR2 is SVGIG (reference sequence). Overall study findings and caveats: The donors showed a predominance of white British ancestry and of females, with possible underestimation of clonal diversity.

Analysis merged second doses at about 4 or about 12 weeks. Data came from immunoSEQ multiplex PCR; TCRdb stores just in-frame clones and leaves some out. The table has approximately 82,000 clones, roughly 92% seen once. On this clone itself: Its target is unknown.

The chain couples TRBV30 to TRBJ1-1; 7 positions agree with TRBD1. This receptor was taken from an adult who received the AZD1222 COVID-19 vaccine. This specimen was peripheral blood, taken 28 days after the second AZD1222 dose. CDR3 coding DNA: TGTGCCTGGAGCCCACTGGACAGGCAAAAGAACACTGAAGCTTTCTTT. Protein: CAWSPLDRQKNTEAFF. The variable domain in full, with the rest retrieved from reference TRBV30 and TRBJ1-1, is SQTIHQWPATLVQPVGSPLSLECTVEGTSNPNLYWYRQAAGRGLQLLFYSVGIGQISSEVPQNLSASRPQDRQFILSSKKLLLSDSGFYLCAWSPLDRQKNTEAFFGQGTRLTVV.